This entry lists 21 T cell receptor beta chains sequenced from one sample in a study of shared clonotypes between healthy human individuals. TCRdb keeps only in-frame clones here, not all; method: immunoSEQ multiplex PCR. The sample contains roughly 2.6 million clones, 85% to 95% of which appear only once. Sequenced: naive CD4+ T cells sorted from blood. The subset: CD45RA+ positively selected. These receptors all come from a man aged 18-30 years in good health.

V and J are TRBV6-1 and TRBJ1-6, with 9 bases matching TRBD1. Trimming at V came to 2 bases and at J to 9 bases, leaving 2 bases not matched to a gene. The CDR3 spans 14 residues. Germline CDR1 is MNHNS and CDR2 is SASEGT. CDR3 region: CASSETGGSSPLHF. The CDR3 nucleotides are TGTGCCAGCAGTGAAACAGGGGGCTCTTCACCCCTCCACTTT.

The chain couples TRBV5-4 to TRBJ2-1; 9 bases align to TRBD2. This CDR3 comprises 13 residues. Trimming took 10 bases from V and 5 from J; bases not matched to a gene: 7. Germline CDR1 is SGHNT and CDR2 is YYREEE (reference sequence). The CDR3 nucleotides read TGTGCCTTTCCCCTAGCGGGGAACAATGAGCAGTTCTTC. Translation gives CAFPLAGNNEQFF.

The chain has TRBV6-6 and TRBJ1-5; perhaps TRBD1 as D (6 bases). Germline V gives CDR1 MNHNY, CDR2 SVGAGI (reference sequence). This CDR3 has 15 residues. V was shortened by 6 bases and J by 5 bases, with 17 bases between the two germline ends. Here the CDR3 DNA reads TGTGCCAGCAGACAGGGCGCGTTTGGGGATCAGCCCCAGCATTTT. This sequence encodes CASRQGAFGDQPQHF.

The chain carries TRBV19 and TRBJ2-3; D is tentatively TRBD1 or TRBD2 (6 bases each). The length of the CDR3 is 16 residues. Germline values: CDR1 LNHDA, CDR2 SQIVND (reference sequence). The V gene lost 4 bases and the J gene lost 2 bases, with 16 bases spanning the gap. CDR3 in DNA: TGTGCCAGTAGTACGCCCGAGAGGGGGGCCACAGATACGCAGTATTTT. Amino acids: CASSTPERGATDTQYF.

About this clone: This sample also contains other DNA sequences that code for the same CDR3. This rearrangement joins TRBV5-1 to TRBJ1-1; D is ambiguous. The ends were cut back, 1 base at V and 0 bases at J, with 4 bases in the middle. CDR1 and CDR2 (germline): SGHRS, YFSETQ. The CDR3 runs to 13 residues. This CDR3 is CASSLRMNTEAFF. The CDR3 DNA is TGCGCCAGCAGCTTGAGGATGAACACTGAAGCTTTCTTT.

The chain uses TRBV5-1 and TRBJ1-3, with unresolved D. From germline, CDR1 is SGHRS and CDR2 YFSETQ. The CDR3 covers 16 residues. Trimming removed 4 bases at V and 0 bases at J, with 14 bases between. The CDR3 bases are TGCGCCAGCAGCGAGGCTCCTACTCACTCTGGAAACACCATATATTTT. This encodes CASSEAPTHSGNTIYF.

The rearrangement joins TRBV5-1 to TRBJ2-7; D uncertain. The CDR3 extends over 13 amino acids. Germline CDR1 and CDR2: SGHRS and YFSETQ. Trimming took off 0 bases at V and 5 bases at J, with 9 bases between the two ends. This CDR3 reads CASSLALKDEQYF. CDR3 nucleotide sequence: TGCGCCAGCAGCTTGGCTCTCAAGGACGAGCAGTACTTC.

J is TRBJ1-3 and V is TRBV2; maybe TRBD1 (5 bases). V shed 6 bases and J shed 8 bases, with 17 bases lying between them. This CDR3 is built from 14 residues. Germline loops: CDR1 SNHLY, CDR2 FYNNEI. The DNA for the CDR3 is TGTGCCAGCAGGGGGGACTCTCGCGGGGACACCATATATTTT. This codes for CASRGDSRGDTIYF.

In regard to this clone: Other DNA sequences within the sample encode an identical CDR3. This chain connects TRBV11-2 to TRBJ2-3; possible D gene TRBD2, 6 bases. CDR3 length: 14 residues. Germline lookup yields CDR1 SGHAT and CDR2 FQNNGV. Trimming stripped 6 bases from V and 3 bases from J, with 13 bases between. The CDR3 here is CASSLGGGTDTQYF. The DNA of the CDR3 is TGTGCCAGCAGTTTGGGGGGTGGGACAGATACGCAGTATTTT.

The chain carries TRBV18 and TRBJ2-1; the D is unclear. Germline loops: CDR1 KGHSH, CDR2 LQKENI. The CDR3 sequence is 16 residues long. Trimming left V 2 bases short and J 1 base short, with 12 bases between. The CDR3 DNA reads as TGTGCCAGCTCACCAGCACAGCACATTTCCTACAATGAGCAGTTCTTC. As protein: CASSPAQHISYNEQFF.

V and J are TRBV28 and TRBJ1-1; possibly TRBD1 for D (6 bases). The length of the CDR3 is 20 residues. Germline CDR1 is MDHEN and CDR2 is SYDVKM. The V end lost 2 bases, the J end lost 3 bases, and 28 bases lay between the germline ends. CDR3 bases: TGTGCCAGCAGTTTACCGGGACATCCCTCACAAATCCAGGAGGACACTGAAGCTTTCTTT. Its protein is CASSLPGHPSQIQEDTEAFF. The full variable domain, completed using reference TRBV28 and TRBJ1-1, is DVKVTQSSRYLVKRTGEKVFLECVQDMDHENMFWYRQDPGLGLRLIYFSYDVKMKEKGDIPEGYSVSREKKERFSLILESASTNQTSMYLCASSLPGHPSQIQEDTEAFFGQGTRLTVV.

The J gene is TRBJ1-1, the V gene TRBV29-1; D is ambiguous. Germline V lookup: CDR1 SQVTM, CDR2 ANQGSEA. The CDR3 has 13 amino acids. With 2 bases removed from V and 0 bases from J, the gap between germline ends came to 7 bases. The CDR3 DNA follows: TGCAGCGTTGAATGGGATCTGAACACTGAAGCTTTCTTT. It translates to CSVEWDLNTEAFF.

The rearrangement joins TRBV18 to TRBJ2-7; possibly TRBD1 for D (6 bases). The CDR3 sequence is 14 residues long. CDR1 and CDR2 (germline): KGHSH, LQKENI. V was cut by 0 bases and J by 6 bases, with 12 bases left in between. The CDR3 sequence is CASSPPARGTEQYF. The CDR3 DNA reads TGTGCCAGCTCACCACCGGCTAGGGGGACCGAGCAGTACTTC.

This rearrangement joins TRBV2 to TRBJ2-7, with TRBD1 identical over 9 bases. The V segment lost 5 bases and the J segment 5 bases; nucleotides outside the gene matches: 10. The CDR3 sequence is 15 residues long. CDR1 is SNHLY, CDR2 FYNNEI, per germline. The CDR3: CASSKIWGQGNEQYF. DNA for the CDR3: TGTGCCAGCAGTAAAATCTGGGGACAGGGCAACGAGCAGTACTTC.

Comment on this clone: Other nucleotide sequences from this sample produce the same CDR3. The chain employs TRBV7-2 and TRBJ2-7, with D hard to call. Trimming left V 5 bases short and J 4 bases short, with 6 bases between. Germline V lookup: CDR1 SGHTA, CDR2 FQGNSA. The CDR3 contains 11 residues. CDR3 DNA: TGTGCCAGCAGCCTATCTTACGAGCAGTACTTC. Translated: CASSLSYEQYF.

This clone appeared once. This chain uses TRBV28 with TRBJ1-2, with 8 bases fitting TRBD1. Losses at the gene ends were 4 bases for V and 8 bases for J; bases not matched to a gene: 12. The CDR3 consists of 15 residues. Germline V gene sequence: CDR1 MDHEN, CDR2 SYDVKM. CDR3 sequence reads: CASSYETRGQFGYTF. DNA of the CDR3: TGTGCCAGCAGTTACGAAACCAGGGGGCAGTTCGGCTACACCTTC.

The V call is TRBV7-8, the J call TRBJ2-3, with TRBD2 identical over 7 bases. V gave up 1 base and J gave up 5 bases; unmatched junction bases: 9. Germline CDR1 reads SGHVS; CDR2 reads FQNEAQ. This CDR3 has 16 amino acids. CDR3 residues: CASSLEVGRPGDTQYF. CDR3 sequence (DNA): TGTGCCAGCAGCTTAGAGGTCGGGAGGCCCGGAGATACGCAGTATTTT.

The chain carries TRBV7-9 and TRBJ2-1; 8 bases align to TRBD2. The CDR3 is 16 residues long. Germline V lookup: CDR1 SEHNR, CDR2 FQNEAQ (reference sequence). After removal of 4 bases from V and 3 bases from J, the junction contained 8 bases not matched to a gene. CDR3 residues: CASSSSLAGGYNEQFF. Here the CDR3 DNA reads TGTGCCAGCAGCTCCTCCCTGGCGGGGGGCTACAATGAGCAGTTCTTC. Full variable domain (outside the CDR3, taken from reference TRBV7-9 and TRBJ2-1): DTGVSQNPRHKITKRGQNVTFRCDPISEHNRLYWYRQTLGQGPEFLTYFQNEAQLEKSRLLSDRFSAERPKGSFSTLEIQRTEQGDSAMYLCASSSSLAGGYNEQFFGPGTRLTVL.

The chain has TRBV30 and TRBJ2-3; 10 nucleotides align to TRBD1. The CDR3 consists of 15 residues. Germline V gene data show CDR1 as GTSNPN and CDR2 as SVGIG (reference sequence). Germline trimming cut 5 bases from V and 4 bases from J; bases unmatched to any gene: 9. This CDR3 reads CAWAGFGQGADTQYF. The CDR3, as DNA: TGTGCCTGGGCTGGGTTTGGACAGGGGGCAGATACGCAGTATTTT.

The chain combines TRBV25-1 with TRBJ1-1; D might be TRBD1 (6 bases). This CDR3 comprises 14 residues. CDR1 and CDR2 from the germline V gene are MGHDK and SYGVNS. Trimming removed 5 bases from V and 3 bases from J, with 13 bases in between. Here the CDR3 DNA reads TGTGCCAGCAGTCCGCCGACAGGAGACACTGAAGCTTTCTTT. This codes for CASSPPTGDTEAFF.

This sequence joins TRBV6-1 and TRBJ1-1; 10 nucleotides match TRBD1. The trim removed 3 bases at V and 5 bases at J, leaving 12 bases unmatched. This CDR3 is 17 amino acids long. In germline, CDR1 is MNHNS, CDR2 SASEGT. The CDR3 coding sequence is TGTGCCAGCAGTGAGGGGGGGACAGGGGTGGCGAGGACTGAAGCTTTCTTT. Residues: CASSEGGTGVARTEAFF.